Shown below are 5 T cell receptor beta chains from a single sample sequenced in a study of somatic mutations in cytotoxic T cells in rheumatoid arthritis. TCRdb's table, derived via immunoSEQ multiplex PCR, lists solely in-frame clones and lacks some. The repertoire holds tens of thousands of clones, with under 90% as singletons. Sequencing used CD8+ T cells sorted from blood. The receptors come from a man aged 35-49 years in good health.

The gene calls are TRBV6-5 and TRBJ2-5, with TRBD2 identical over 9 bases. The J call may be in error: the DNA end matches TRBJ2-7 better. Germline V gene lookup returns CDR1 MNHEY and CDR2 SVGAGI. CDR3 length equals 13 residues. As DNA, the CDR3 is TGTGCCACCAGGTTAGCGGGAGACTACGAGCAGTACTTC. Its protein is CATRLAGDYEQYF.

CDR3 nucleotide sequence: TGTGCCAGTAGTATAGATCCCAGGAACTATGGCTACACCTTC. It specifies CASSIDPRNYGYTF. The V call is TRBV19, the J call TRBJ1-2; D is undetermined. Trimming left V 0 bases short and J 2 bases short, with 7 bases between. Per the germline V gene, CDR1 is LNHDA and CDR2 is SQIVND (reference sequence). The CDR3 runs 14 residues.

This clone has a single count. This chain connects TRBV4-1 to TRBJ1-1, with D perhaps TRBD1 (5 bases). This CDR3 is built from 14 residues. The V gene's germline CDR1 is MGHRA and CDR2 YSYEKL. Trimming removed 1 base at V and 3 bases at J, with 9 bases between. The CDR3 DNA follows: TGCGCCAGCAGCCAAGGAGAAGGGGACACTGAAGCTTTCTTT. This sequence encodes CASSQGEGDTEAFF.

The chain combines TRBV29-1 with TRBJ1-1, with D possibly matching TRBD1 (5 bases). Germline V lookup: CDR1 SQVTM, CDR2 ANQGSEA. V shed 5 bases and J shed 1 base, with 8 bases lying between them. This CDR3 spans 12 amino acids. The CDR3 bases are TGCAGCGTTCCCGGGGGGAACACTGAAGCTTTCTTT. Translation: CSVPGGNTEAFF.

The CDR3 DNA sequence: TGTGCCAGCACCGAAACGGGGGTCTCAAACTATGGCTACACCTTC. Translation: CASTETGVSNYGYTF. The V and J genes are TRBV28 and TRBJ1-2; D perhaps matches TRBD1 (5 bases). V was cut by 7 bases and J by 2 bases, with 17 bases left in between. Germline-derived CDR1 and CDR2 are MDHEN and SYDVKM. The CDR3 runs 15 residues.